Each of the 29 T cell receptor beta chains below was sequenced from the same sample in a study of shared clonotypes between healthy human individuals. Profiling relied on immunoSEQ multiplex PCR, and the TCRdb table lists in-frame clones only, not all of them. The profile shows approximately 700,000 clones, around four fifths of them singletons. Material: memory CD4+ T cells sorted from blood. The subset was: CD45RA-negative fraction. The receptor set was obtained from a woman aged 25 to 45 in good health.

This clone was counted between two and nine times. The V call is TRBV25-1, the J call TRBJ2-7; 10 nucleotides agree with TRBD2. The germline gives CDR1 MGHDK, CDR2 SYGVNS. This CDR3 contains 15 residues. The V and J ends lost 4 bases and 1 base, in that order; junction bases with no gene match: 4. This CDR3 is CASSASLAGSYEQYF. CDR3 nucleotide sequence: TGTGCCAGCAGTGCCTCACTAGCGGGATCCTACGAGCAGTACTTC.

This clone was picked up a small number of times. Additional DNA sequences in this sample encode the identical CDR3. The V call is TRBV5-1, the J call TRBJ2-7; D is ambiguous. This CDR3 has 14 residues. Germline V CDR1 and CDR2: SGHRS, YFSETQ. Trimming took off 0 bases at V and 1 base at J, with 8 bases between the two ends. CDR3 coding DNA: TGCGCCAGCAGCTTGGGGCAGGCGTCCTACGAGCAGTACTTC. Protein sequence: CASSLGQASYEQYF.

This rearrangement joins TRBV18 to TRBJ2-1; D possibly corresponds to TRBD1 (6 bases). Trimming cost V 3 bases and J 4 bases, with 16 bases left between them. The CDR3 loop spans 16 amino acids. CDR1 and CDR2 from the germline V gene are KGHSH and LQKENI. The CDR3 loop reads CASSPPPGHMYNEQFF. CDR3 sequence (DNA): TGTGCCAGCTCACCCCCTCCGGGACACATGTACAATGAGCAGTTCTTC.

V is TRBV5-1 and J is TRBJ2-3; no reliable D call. Germline V gives CDR1 SGHRS, CDR2 YFSETQ. This CDR3 spans 13 amino acids. V was pared by 0 bases and J by 10 bases, with 12 bases between. CDR3 DNA: TGCGCCAGCAGCTTGGCGGGCAGGCAGGCGCAGTATTTT. This gives the protein CASSLAGRQAQYF. Together with reference TRBV5-1 and TRBJ2-3, the CDR3 gives the full variable domain: KAGVTQTPRYLIKTRGQQVTLSCSPISGHRSVSWYQQTPGQGLQFLFEYFSETQRNKGNFPGRFSGRQFSNSRSEMNVSTLELGDSALYLCASSLAGRQAQYFGPGTRLTVL.

The rearrangement joins TRBV7-8 to TRBJ2-1; perhaps TRBD2 as D (6 bases). The CDR3 length is 13 residues. Per germline, CDR1 SGHVS and CDR2 FQNEAQ. V was shortened by 5 bases and J by 8 bases, with 13 bases between the two germline ends. The CDR3 bases are TGTGCCAGCAGCCGGGGGTGGGCCGATGAGCAGTTCTTC. It encodes CASSRGWADEQFF.

The rearrangement links TRBV28 to TRBJ1-2; maybe TRBD1 (5 bases). In germline, CDR1 is MDHEN, CDR2 SYDVKM. The CDR3 is 15 amino acids. V was pared by 6 bases and J by 8 bases, with 22 bases between. The CDR3 reads CASSIIGTANFGYTF. CDR3 coding DNA: TGTGCCAGCAGCATAATCGGGACCGCAAACTTCGGCTACACCTTC.

This sequence joins TRBV7-8 and TRBJ1-4, with 7 bases lining up with TRBD1. Germline V lookup: CDR1 SGHVS, CDR2 FQNEAQ. The CDR3 is 16 residues long. The junction had 3 bases not matched to a gene; V was cut back by 2 bases and J by 0 bases. This CDR3 reads CASSLRTGATNEKLFF. The CDR3, as DNA: TGTGCCAGCAGCTTACGGACAGGTGCAACTAATGAAAAACTGTTTTTT. Variable domain in full (rest from reference TRBV7-8 and TRBJ1-4): GAGVSQSPRYKVAKRGQDVALRCDPISGHVSLFWYQQALGQGPEFLTYFQNEAQLDKSGLPSDRFFAERPEGSVSTLKIQRTQQEDSAVYLCASSLRTGATNEKLFFGSGTQLSVL.

This clone has at least ten counts. The rearrangement uses TRBV7-9 and TRBJ1-2, with D unclear. In germline, CDR1 is SEHNR, CDR2 FQNEAQ (reference sequence). The CDR3 length is 16 residues. The germline V and J ends were trimmed by 5 bases and 0 bases, with 16 bases remaining between them. The CDR3 loop reads CASSPHGSNSNYGYTF. The CDR3 DNA reads TGTGCCAGCAGCCCTCACGGGAGCAATTCTAACTATGGCTACACCTTC.

The chain has TRBV6-1 and TRBJ2-1; TRBD1 matches at 7 bases. V lost 1 base, J lost 15 bases, and 15 bases stayed unmatched. The CDR3 extends over 15 amino acids. CDR1 and CDR2 (germline): MNHNS, SASEGT. CDR3 in amino acids: CASSEVTGDGRRGFF. The DNA of the CDR3 is TGTGCCAGCAGTGAAGTAACAGGGGATGGCCGTCGGGGGTTCTTC.

This clone was found once. The rearrangement joins TRBV19 to TRBJ2-2; D possibly corresponds to TRBD2 (5 bases). This CDR3 region has 14 residues. V lost 4 bases to trimming and J lost 7 bases, with 13 bases between them. Germline CDR1 is LNHDA and CDR2 is SQIVND (reference sequence). The CDR3 nucleotides read TGTGCCAGTAGTAAAACGGGGTTCGGCGGGGAGCTGTTTTTT. This codes for CASSKTGFGGELFF.

Written as DNA, the CDR3 is TGTGCCAGTAGTACACGGACAGACTACACAGATACGCAGTATTTT. This encodes CASSTRTDYTDTQYF. V is TRBV19 and J is TRBJ2-3, with D possibly TRBD1 on 6 matching bases. The CDR3 totals 15 residues. Between the trimmed V and J ends, which lost 4 bases and 2 bases, there was a span of 13 bases. Germline CDR1 is LNHDA and CDR2 is SQIVND (reference sequence).

The chain combines TRBV9 with TRBJ1-1; the D gene is possibly TRBD1 (6 bases). V lost 5 bases, J lost 7 bases, and 15 bases lay in between. CDR1 is SGDLS and CDR2 is YYNGEE in the germline V gene. CDR3 length: 13 residues. CDR3 sequence (DNA): TGTGCCAGCAGTACACGGGGGGGCGGTGAAGCTTTCTTT. Encoded protein: CASSTRGGGEAFF.

The genes are TRBV5-6 and TRBJ2-1; 7 nucleotides align to TRBD2. The CDR3 is 17 residues long. CDR1 is SGHDT and CDR2 is YYEEEE in the germline V gene. The trim removed 2 bases at V and 0 bases at J, leaving 8 bases unmatched. CDR3 residues: CASSLGASGSSYNEQFF. The CDR3 DNA reads TGTGCCAGCAGCTTAGGCGCTAGCGGTAGCTCCTACAATGAGCAGTTCTTC.

This chain connects TRBV28 to TRBJ2-7; 7 bases are a match to TRBD1. CDR1 and CDR2 (germline): MDHEN, SYDVKM. The J segment lost 3 bases and the V segment lost 8 bases, leaving 10 bases of the junction unmatched. This CDR3 spans 14 amino acids. The CDR3 coding sequence is TGTGCCAGCCGCCGACAGACAGGGCTCTACGAGCAGTACTTC. This codes for CASRRQTGLYEQYF.

The chain recombines TRBV7-7 with TRBJ1-1; D unresolved. The CDR3 totals 13 residues. The germline CDR1 and CDR2 sequences are SSHAT and FNYEAQ (reference sequence). Trimming cost V 5 bases and J 4 bases, with 11 bases left between them. CDR3 in DNA: TGTGCCAGCAGCCGCCTGAGTGGCACTGAAGCTTTCTTT. Translated, it gives CASSRLSGTEAFF.

V usage is TRBV5-1 and J usage is TRBJ2-7; 11 nucleotides match TRBD2. Trimming cost V 2 bases and J 4 bases; bases outside gene matches: 14. CDR3 length equals 18 residues. Germline CDR1 SGHRS, CDR2 YFSETQ. For the CDR3, the DNA is TGCGCCAGCAGCTTCGGGCCCCCTGGACTAGCGGGCCAATACGAGCAGTACTTC. It codes for CASSFGPPGLAGQYEQYF.

This clone was seen once. This chain connects TRBV5-1 to TRBJ2-1; no clear D. CDR3 size: 14 residues. V lost 5 bases and J lost 3, with 12 bases in between. Germline V gene sequence: CDR1 SGHRS, CDR2 YFSETQ. CDR3 loop: CASSLTLLYNEQFF. CDR3 sequence (DNA): TGCGCCAGCAGTCTGACCCTCCTCTACAATGAGCAGTTCTTC.

The chain couples TRBV6-6 to TRBJ1-1; D gene uncertain. Deletions cut 4 bases from V and 1 base from J, with 7 bases between. Germline CDR1 reads MNHNY; CDR2 reads SVGAGI (reference sequence). CDR3 length equals 13 residues. CDR3 sequence reads: CASSFQKNTEAFF. The CDR3 nucleotides are TGTGCCAGCAGTTTCCAGAAGAACACTGAAGCTTTCTTT.

The chain carries TRBV28 and TRBJ2-7; 12 bases align to TRBD2. This CDR3 is 12 amino acids long. Germline loops: CDR1 MDHEN, CDR2 SYDVKM. Unmatched junction bases numbered 2, after V lost 7 bases and J lost 7 bases. The CDR3 loop is CASKLAGGEQYF. CDR3 sequence (DNA): TGTGCCAGCAAACTAGCGGGAGGAGAGCAGTACTTC.

The chain joins TRBV28 to TRBJ2-7; tentative D call: TRBD1 (5 bases). Germline CDR1 is MDHEN and CDR2 is SYDVKM. With 3 bases removed from V and 2 bases from J, the gap between germline ends came to 14 bases. This CDR3 contains 15 residues. CDR3 residues: CASSLGSRATYEQYF. In DNA, the CDR3 is TGTGCCAGCAGTTTGGGGTCCAGGGCTACCTACGAGCAGTACTTC.

The CDR3 DNA sequence: TGCGCCAGCAGTTATAACCCCGGGAGCCCGCGAAGCGAGCAGTACTTC. As protein: CASSYNPGSPRSEQYF. V usage is TRBV4-1 and J usage is TRBJ2-7; D might be TRBD2 (6 bases). Germline V lookup: CDR1 MGHRA, CDR2 YSYEKL. The CDR3 runs 16 residues. V gave up 6 bases and J gave up 6 bases, with 24 bases separating them.

The V gene is TRBV10-1, the J gene TRBJ2-1; 12 bases line up with TRBD1. The length of the CDR3 is 16 residues. V gave up 6 bases and J gave up 3 bases; unmatched junction bases: 6. The germline gives CDR1 WNHNN, CDR2 SYGVQD (reference sequence). The chain's CDR3 is CASSPGTGGLYNEQFF. In DNA form, the CDR3 reads TGCGCCAGCAGCCCCGGGACAGGGGGCCTCTACAATGAGCAGTTCTTC.

This clone was seen more than once but under ten times. The chain recombines TRBV25-1 with TRBJ2-3; 10 bases match TRBD1. The trim removed 7 bases at V and 3 bases at J, leaving 7 bases unmatched. The germline V gene encodes CDR1 MGHDK and CDR2 SYGVNS. The CDR3 is 15 residues long. DNA for the CDR3: TGTGCCAGCACCAGACGGGGACAGGGGACAGATACGCAGTATTTT. It specifies CASTRRGQGTDTQYF. The entire variable domain, with the rest obtained from reference TRBV25-1 and TRBJ2-3, is as follows: EADIYQTPRYLVIGTGKKITLECSQTMGHDKMYWYQQDPGMELHLIHYSYGVNSTEKGDLSSESTVSRIRTEHFPLTLESARPSHTSQYLCASTRRGQGTDTQYFGPGTRLTVL.

This sequence joins TRBV7-6 and TRBJ2-7; 7 bases map to TRBD1. CDR1 and CDR2 (germline): SGHVS, FNYEAQ. V shed 4 bases, J shed 1 base, and the junction held 4 bases outside the gene matches. The CDR3 loop spans 14 amino acids. CDR3 loop: CASSSQGFSYEQYF. The CDR3 DNA sequence: TGTGCCAGCAGCTCACAGGGGTTTTCCTACGAGCAGTACTTC.

This rearrangement joins TRBV5-4 to TRBJ2-5; D not certain. This CDR3 comprises 14 residues. Germline assignment: CDR1 SGHNT and CDR2 YYREEE (reference sequence). The V and J ends lost 1 base and 5 bases respectively, with 12 bases between them. The CDR3 loop is CASSLMGGGETQYF. As DNA, the CDR3 is TGTGCCAGCAGCTTGATGGGCGGTGGCGAGACCCAGTACTTC.

Comments on this clone: Being one base from a much bigger clone, this may be a read error. The sample has other DNA sequences that encode this CDR3 too. The chain recombines TRBV2 with TRBJ2-6; D remains unclear. CDR3 length equals 12 residues. CDR1 and CDR2 from the germline V gene are SNHLY and FYNNEI. Trimming removed 5 bases at V and 1 base at J, with 0 bases between. The CDR3 protein is CASSSGANVLTF. DNA for the CDR3: TGTGCCAGCAGTTCTGGGGCCAACGTCCTGACTTTC.

This clone was counted ten times or more. The chain combines TRBV5-1 with TRBJ2-2; 13 bases line up with TRBD2. This CDR3 comprises 15 residues. Per germline, CDR1 SGHRS and CDR2 YFSETQ. V was clipped by 4 bases and J by 6 bases; unmatched bases: 3. CDR3 sequence reads: CASSTGLAGAGELFF. The CDR3 DNA reads as TGCGCCAGCAGCACCGGACTAGCGGGAGCCGGGGAGCTGTTTTTT.

The chain has TRBV19 and TRBJ2-3; 12 positions agree with TRBD2. Germline CDR1 LNHDA, CDR2 SQIVND (reference sequence). The ends lost 1 base at V and 3 bases at J; junction bases unmatched: 8. The CDR3 is 18 amino acids. The CDR3 here is CASSIGTSGIRGTDTQYF. CDR3 DNA: TGTGCCAGTAGTATAGGGACTAGCGGGATTAGAGGGACAGATACGCAGTATTTT.

The chain couples TRBV19 to TRBJ1-1; D perhaps matches TRBD1 (5 bases). The V end lost 2 bases, the J end lost 1 base, and 8 bases lay between the germline ends. The CDR3 loop spans 14 amino acids. CDR1 is LNHDA and CDR2 is SQIVND in the germline V gene (reference sequence). The CDR3 loop reads CASSISTANTEAFF. DNA for the CDR3: TGTGCCAGTAGTATATCGACAGCGAACACTGAAGCTTTCTTT.